At least ten counts were recorded for the clone carrying this T cell receptor beta chain. Its antigen is still unknown. The data originate from a study of T-cell reconstitution after alpha-beta-depleted transplantation in children. Unique molecular identifiers were used to barcode this TCRbeta library. TCRdb redid the calling of the PCR reads with MiXCR, one entry per CDR3 protein. This table has 250,000 to 300,000 distinct CDR3 sequences, nearly 8% appearing once. Study-wide results and limits: Some patients showed high day-60 TCRbeta diversity, which derived from surviving recipient T cells and thymic progenitors. When one year had passed after transplant, most T-cell counts and diversity came from newly produced T cells.

V gave up 1 base and J gave up 4 bases; unmatched junction bases: 2. The CDR3 runs to 14 residues. Germline CDR1 and CDR2: LGHDT and YNNKEL (reference sequence). The J gene is TRBJ2-3, the V gene TRBV3-1; 7 nucleotides align to TRBD2. The receptor's source is a female patient younger than 10 who had a stem cell transplant for Fanconi anemia, so the T cells may come from the graft donor. This specimen was peripheral blood, taken 360 days after TCRalphabeta/CD19-depleted stem cell transplant. CDR3 DNA: TGTGCCAGCAGCCAAGGACTAGCACCAGATACGCAGTATTTT. Translating gives CASSQGLAPDTQYF.